These T cell receptor beta chains were read from a single sample in a study of T cell clones after liver transplantation. Produced via immunoSEQ multiplex PCR; TCRdb's table is partial and in-frame only. The table lists about 75,000 clones, 80% to 90% of them singletons. The sequencing here drew on CD4+ T cells from blood, taken about 50 months after liver transplant. The origin of the receptors is a human patient who received a liver transplant. The graft donor may have contributed some T cells. The CDR3 runs from the conserved cysteine through the conserved F or W. The order of the fields is clone size, V gene, J gene, D gene, CDR3 protein, CDR3 DNA. D genes are given only for firm matches. Clone size appears in some rows only: once, few, many, or a class for an expanded clone.

>-|TRBV14|TRBJ2-3|-
CASSQDSGPGFGTDTQYF
TGTGCCAGCAGCCAAGATTCCGGCCCGGGGTTCGGCACAGATACGCAGTATTTT
>-|TRBV29-1|TRBJ1-4|TRBD1
CSACWGGQDNEKLFF
TGCAGCGCCTGCTGGGGGGGACAGGATAATGAAAAACTGTTTTTT
>-|TRBV4-3|TRBJ1-4|-
CASSLTGATNEKLFF
TGCGCCAGCAGCCTAACAGGAGCAACTAATGAAAAACTGTTTTTT
>-|TRBV11-1|TRBJ2-5|-
CASSLLASETQYF
TGTGCCAGCAGCTTATTGGCTAGCGAGACCCAGTACTTC
>-|TRBV5-1|TRBJ2-5|TRBD2
CASSLALAGGLETQYF
TGCGCCAGCAGCTTGGCCTTAGCGGGAGGACTTGAGACCCAGTACTTC
>once|TRBV7-2|TRBJ1-2|-
CASSLAPVNYGYTF
TGTGCCAGCAGCTTAGCTCCAGTTAACTATGGCTACACCTTC
>-|TRBV28|TRBJ1-1|-
CASSPGWGAMNTEAFF
TGTGCCAGCAGTCCTGGGTGGGGGGCGATGAACACTGAAGCTTTCTTT
>-|TRBV5-4|TRBJ1-2|TRBD1
CASSPGTGRFDYGYTF
TGTGCCAGCAGCCCCGGGACAGGGCGATTCGACTATGGCTACACCTTC
>-|TRBV28|TRBJ2-1|TRBD2
CASSGLAGHNEQFF
TGTGCCAGCAGTGGACTAGCGGGTCACAATGAGCAGTTCTTC
>-|TRBV28|TRBJ1-5|TRBD1
CASSFGDRYNQPQHF
TGTGCCAGCAGTTTCGGGGACAGATACAATCAGCCCCAGCATTTT
>-|TRBV5-1|TRBJ2-3|TRBD1
CASSSTGGRDTQYF
TGCGCCAGCAGCAGCACAGGGGGCAGGGATACGCAGTATTTT
>few|TRBV7-2|TRBJ2-5|-
CASKESETQYF
TGTGCCAGCAAAGAGTCAGAGACCCAGTACTTC
>-|TRBV7-7|TRBJ2-7|-
CASSLNIGAHDEQYF
TGTGCTAGCAGCCTGAATATCGGGGCCCACGACGAGCAGTACTTC